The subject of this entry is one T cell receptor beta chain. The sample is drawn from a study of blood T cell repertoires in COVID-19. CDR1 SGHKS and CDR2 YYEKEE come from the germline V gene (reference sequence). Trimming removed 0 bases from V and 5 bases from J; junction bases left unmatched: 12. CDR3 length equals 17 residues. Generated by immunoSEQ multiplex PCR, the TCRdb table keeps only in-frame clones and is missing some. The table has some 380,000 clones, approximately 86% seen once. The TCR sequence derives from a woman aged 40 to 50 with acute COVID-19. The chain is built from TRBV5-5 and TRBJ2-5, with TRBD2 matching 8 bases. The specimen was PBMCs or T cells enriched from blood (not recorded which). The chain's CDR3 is CASSLALRGGPIETQYF. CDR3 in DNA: TGTGCCAGCAGCTTGGCCCTTCGGGGGGGCCCGATCGAGACCCAGTACTTC.